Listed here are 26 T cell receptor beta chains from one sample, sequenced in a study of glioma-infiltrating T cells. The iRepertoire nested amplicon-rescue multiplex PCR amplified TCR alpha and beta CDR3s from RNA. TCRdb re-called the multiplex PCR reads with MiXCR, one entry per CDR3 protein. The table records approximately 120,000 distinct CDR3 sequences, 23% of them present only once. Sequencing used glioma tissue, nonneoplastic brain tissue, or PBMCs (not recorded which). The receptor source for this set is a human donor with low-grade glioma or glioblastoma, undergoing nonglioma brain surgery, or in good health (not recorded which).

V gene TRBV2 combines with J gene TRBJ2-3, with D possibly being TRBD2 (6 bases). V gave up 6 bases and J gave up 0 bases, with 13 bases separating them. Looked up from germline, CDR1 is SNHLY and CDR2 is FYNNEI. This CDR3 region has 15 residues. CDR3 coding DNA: TGTGCCAGCAGCCACGACGGGAGTAGCACAGATACGCAGTATTTT. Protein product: CASSHDGSSTDTQYF.

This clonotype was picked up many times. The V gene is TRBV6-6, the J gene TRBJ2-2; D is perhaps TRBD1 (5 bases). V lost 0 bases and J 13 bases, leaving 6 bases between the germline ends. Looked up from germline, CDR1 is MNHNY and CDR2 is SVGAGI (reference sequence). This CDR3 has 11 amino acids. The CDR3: CASSYSTVLFF. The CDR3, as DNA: TGTGCCAGCAGTTACTCGACAGTGCTGTTTTTT.

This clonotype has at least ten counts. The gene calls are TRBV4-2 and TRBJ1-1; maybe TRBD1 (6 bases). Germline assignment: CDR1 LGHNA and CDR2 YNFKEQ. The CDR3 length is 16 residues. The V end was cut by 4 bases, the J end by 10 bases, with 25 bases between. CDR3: CASSPVPRDTGIGAFF. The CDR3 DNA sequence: TGTGCCAGCAGCCCTGTCCCCCGTGATACAGGGATAGGAGCTTTCTTT.

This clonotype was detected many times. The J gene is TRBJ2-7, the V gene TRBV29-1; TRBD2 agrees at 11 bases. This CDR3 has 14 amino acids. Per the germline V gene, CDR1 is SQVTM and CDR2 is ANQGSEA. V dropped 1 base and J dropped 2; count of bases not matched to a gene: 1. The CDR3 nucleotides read TGCAGCGTTGAAGCGACTAGCGGGACCTACGAGCAGTACTTC. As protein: CSVEATSGTYEQYF.

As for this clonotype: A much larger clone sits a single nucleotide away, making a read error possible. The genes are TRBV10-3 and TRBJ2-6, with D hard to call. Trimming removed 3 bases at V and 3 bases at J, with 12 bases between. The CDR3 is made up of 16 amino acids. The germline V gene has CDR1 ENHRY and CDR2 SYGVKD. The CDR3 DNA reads TGTGCCATCAGTGATCTAGAGCGTAGTGGGGCCAACGTCCTGACTTTC. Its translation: CAISDLERSGANVLTF.

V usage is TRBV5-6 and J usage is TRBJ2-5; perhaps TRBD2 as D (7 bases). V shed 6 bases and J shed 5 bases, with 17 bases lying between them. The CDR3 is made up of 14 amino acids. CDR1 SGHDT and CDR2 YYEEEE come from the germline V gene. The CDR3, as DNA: TGTGCCAGCATCGGGGGGCCCATAAGGGAGACCCAGTACTTC. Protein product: CASIGGPIRETQYF.

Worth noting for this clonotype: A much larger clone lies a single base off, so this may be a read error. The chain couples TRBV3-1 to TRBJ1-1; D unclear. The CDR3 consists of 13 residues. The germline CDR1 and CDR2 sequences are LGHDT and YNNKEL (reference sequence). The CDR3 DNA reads TGTGCCAGCAGCCAGACACTGAACACTGAATCTTTCTTT. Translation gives CASSQTLNTESFF. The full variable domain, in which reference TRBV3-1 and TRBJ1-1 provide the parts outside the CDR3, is DTAVSQTPKYLVTQMGNDKSIKCEQNLGHDTMYWYKQDSKKFLKIMFSYNNKELIINETVPNRFSPKSPDKAHLNLHINSLELGDSAVYFCASSQTLNTESFFGQGTRLTVV.

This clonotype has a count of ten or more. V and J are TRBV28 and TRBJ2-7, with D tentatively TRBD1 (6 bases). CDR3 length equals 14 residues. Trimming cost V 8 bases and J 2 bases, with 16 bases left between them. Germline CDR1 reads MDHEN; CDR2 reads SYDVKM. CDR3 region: CASLSEQGAYEQYF. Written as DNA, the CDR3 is TGTGCCAGCCTATCGGAACAGGGTGCCTACGAGCAGTACTTC.

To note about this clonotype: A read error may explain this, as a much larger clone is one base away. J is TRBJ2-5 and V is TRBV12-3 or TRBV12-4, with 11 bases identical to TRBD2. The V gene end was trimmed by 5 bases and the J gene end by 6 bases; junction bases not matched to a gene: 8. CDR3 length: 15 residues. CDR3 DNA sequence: TGTGCCAGCAGTCTACTAGCGGGAGCAGGAAAGACCCAGTACTTC. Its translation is CASSLLAGAGKTQYF.

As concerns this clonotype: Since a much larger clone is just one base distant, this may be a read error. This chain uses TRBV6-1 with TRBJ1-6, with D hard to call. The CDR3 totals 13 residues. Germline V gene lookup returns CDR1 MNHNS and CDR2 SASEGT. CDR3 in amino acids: CAGSEILGSPLHF. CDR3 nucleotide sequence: TGTGCCGGCAGTGAAATACTCGGCTCACCCCTCCACTTT.

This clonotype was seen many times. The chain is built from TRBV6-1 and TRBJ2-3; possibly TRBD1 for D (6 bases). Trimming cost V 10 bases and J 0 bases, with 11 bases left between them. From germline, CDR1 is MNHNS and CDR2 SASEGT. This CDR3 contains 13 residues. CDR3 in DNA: TGTGCCACCCTGGACAGTAGCACAGATACGCAGTATTTT. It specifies CATLDSSTDTQYF.

The CDR3 nucleotides are TGCAGCACACGGGGGGTTAGTAACTATGGCTACACCTTC. Translated: CSTRGVSNYGYTF. The chain employs TRBV29-1 and TRBJ1-2, with D possibly TRBD1 on 5 matching bases. V lost 8 bases and J lost 1, with 14 bases in between. CDR1 is SQVTM and CDR2 is ANQGSEA in the germline V gene. The CDR3 has 13 residues.

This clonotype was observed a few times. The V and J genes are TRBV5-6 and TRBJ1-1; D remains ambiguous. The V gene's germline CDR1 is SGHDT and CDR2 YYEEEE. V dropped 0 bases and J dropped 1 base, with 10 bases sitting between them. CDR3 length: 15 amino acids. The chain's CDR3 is CASSLDSGSNTEAFF. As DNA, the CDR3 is TGTGCCAGCAGCTTGGATTCCGGATCGAACACTGAAGCTTTCTTT.

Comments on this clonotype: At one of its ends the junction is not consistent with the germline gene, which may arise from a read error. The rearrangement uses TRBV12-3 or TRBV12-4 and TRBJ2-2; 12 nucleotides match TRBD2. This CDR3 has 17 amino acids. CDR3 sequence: CASSLGGLAGWTGELFF. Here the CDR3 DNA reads TGTGCCAGCAGCTTAGGGGGACTAGCGGGCTGGACCGGGGAGCTGTTTTTT.

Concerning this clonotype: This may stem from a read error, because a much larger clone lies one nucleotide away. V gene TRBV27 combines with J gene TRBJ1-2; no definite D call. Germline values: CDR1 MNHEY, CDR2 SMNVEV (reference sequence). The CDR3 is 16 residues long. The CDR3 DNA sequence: TGTGCCAGCAGTCCCTACGCGAAAAGGGTTAAGGGTGGCCACACCTTC. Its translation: CASSPYAKRVKGGHTF.

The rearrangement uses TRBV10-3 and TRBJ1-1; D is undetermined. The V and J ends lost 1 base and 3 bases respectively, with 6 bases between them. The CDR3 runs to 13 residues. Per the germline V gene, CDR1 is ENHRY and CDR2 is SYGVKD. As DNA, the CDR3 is TGTGCCATCAGTGAGTTTCCAGACACTGAAGCTTTCTTT. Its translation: CAISEFPDTEAFF.

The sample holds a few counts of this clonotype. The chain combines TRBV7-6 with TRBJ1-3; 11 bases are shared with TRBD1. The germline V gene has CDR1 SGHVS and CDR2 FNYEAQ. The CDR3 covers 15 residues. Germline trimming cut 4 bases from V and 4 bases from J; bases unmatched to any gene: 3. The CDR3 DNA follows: TGTGCCAGCAGCTCCGGACAGGGGGCAGGAAACACCATATATTTT. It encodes CASSSGQGAGNTIYF.

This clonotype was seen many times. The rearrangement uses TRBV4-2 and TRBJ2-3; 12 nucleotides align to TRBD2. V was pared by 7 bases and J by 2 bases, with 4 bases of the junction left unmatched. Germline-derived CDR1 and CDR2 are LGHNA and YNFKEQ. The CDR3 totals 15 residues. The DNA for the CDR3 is TGTGCCAGCAACGGACTAGCGGGGAACACAGATACGCAGTATTTT. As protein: CASNGLAGNTDTQYF.

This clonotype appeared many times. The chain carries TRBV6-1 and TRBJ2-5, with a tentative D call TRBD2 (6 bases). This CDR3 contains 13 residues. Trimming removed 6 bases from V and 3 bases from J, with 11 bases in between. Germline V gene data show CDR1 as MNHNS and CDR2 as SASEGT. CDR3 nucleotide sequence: TGTGCCAGCAGCTTGTCGGGGGAAGAGACCCAGTACTTC. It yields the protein CASSLSGEETQYF.

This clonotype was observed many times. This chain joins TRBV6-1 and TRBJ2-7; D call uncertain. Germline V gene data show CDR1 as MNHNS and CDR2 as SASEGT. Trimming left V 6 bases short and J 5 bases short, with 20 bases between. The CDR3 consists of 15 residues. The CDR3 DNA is TGTGCCAGCAGATCTCCTCGGGCTTCTATCCACGAGCAGTACTTC. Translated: CASRSPRASIHEQYF.

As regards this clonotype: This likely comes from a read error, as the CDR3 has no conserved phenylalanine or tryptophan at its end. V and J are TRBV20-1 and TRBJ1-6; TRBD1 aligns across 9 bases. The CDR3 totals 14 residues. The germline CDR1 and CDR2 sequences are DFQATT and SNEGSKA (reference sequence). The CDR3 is CSAIKQGAGSHLHL. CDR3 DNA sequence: TGCAGTGCTATAAAACAGGGGGCAGGATCACACCTCCACCTT.

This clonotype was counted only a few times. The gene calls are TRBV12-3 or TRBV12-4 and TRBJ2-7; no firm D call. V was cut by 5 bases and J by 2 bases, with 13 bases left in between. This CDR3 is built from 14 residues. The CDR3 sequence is CASSVPQFPYEQYF. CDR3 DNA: TGTGCCAGCAGTGTACCTCAATTCCCCTACGAGCAGTACTTC.

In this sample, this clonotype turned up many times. The CDR3 nucleotides read TGTGCCATCAGTGGGGGGGGTGATGAGCAGTTCTTC. Amino acid sequence: CAISGGGDEQFF. The chain is built from TRBV10-3 and TRBJ2-1; TRBD2 matches at 7 bases. The CDR3 runs 12 residues. With V trimmed by 4 bases and J by 8 bases, 2 bases remained unmatched. Per germline, CDR1 ENHRY and CDR2 SYGVKD.

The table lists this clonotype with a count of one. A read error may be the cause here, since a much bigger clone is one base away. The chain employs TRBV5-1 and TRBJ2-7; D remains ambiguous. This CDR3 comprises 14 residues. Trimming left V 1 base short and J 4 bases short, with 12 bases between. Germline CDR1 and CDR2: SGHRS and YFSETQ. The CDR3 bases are TGCGCCAGCAGCTTGCGACATGGGAAGTACGAGCAGTACTTC. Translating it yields CASSLRHGKYEQYF.

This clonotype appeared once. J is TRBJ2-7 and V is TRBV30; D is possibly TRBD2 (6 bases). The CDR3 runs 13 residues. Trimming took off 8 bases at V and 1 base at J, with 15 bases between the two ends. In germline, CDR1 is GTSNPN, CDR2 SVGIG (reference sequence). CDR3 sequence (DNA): TGTGCCGGGATCTGTCGGGAGTCCTACGAGCAGTACTTC. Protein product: CAGICRESYEQYF.

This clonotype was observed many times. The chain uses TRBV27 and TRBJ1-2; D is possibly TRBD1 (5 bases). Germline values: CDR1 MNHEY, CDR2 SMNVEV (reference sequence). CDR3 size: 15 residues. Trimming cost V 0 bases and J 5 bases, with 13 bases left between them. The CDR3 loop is CASSLSAGVGYGYTF. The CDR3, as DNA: TGTGCCAGCAGTTTATCAGCGGGGGTTGGGTATGGCTACACCTTC.